The text below deals with one T cell receptor beta chain. The antigen is unknown. The PCR employed 60 Vbeta primers together with 13 Jbeta primers. Profiled with immunoSEQ multiplex PCR; TCRdb holds only in-frame clones, not every one. The sample carries 150,000 or so clones, roughly 76% recorded once. These data belong to a study of cytomegalovirus exposure and HLA in healthy donors. Overall study findings and caveats: Previously analyzed data showed that most TCR beta V segments were productive at a frequency of about 87% or about 30%.

V lost 5 bases and J lost 2; bases outside the gene matches: 7. There are 15 residues in the CDR3. CDR1 and CDR2 from the germline V gene are SGHTS and YDEGEE. This clonotype was obtained from a woman aged 18-35 years in good health and CMV-seropositive. The material sequenced was PBMCs. The chain links TRBV5-8 to TRBJ1-3; TRBD1 matches 7 bases. The CDR3 protein is CASSYRGTAGNTIYF. The CDR3 coding sequence is TGTGCCAGCAGTTATCGCGGGACAGCTGGAAACACCATATATTTT. Full variable domain (missing parts from reference TRBV5-8 and TRBJ1-3): EAGVTQSPTHLIKTRGQQATLRCSPISGHTSVYWYQQALGLGLQFLLWYDEGEERNRGNFPPRFSGRQFPNYSSELNVNALELEDSALYLCASSYRGTAGNTIYFGEGSWLTVV.